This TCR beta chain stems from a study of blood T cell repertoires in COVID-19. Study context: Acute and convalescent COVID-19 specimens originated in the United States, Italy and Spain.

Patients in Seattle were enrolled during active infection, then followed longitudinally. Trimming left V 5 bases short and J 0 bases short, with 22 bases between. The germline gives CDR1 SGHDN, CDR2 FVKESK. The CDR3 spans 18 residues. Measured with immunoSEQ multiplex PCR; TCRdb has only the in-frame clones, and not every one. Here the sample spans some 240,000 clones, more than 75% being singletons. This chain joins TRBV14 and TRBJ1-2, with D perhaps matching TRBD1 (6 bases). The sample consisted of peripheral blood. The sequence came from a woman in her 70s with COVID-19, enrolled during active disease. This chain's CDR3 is CASSSRQETPLANYGYTF. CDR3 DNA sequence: TGTGCCAGCAGCTCTAGACAGGAAACCCCACTCGCTAACTATGGCTACACCTTC.